Listed below are T cell receptor beta chains from one sample, sequenced in a study of cytomegalovirus exposure and HLA in healthy donors. TCRdb keeps only in-frame clones here, not all; method: immunoSEQ multiplex PCR. Among about 110,000 clones, over 60% were seen once, and the ten largest hold about 3%. The sample was PBMCs. Receptors were obtained from a woman aged 18-35 years in good health and CMV-seropositive. The CDR3 runs from the conserved cysteine through the conserved F or W. A D gene is named only where the DNA matches it firmly. Only part of the rows carry a size: once, few, many, or a class if the clone is expanded.

D gene,J gene,clone size,V gene,CDR3 protein,CDR3 DNA
TRBD1,TRBJ1-2,.,TRBV18,CASSPRTGEYGYTF,TGTGCCAGCTCACCAAGGACAGGGGAGTATGGCTACACCTTC
TRBD2,TRBJ2-2,.,TRBV25-1,CASQKRGDTGELFF,TGTGCCAGCCAGAAGCGGGGCGACACCGGGGAGCTGTTTTTT
.,TRBJ2-2,.,TRBV9,CASSVVQNTGELFF,TGTGCCAGCAGCGTAGTTCAGAACACCGGGGAGCTGTTTTTT
TRBD1,TRBJ1-5,.,TRBV7-9,CASSFGDRVIQPQHF,TGTGCCAGCAGCTTCGGGGACAGGGTAATTCAGCCCCAGCATTTT
.,TRBJ2-7,.,TRBV28,CASSLPDYLYEQYF,TGTGCCAGCAGTTTACCGGACTACCTCTACGAGCAGTACTTC
.,TRBJ2-2,few,TRBV13,CASSSLSQGNTGELFF,TGTGCCAGCAGCTCTTTGAGTCAGGGGAACACCGGGGAGCTGTTTTTT
.,TRBJ1-2,.,TRBV28,CASSLVPAANYGYTF,TGTGCCAGCAGTTTGGTTCCCGCAGCTAACTATGGCTACACCTTC
TRBD1,TRBJ2-7,once,TRBV11-3,CASSRDRDRGSYEQYF,TGTGCCAGCAGCCGCGACCGGGACAGGGGATCCTACGAGCAGTACTTC
.,TRBJ1-1,.,TRBV5-1,CASSFGDEAFF,TGCGCCAGCAGCTTCGGGGATGAAGCTTTCTTT
.,TRBJ1-4,.,TRBV28,CASRPRQNNEKLFF,TGTGCCAGCAGGCCTCGACAGAATAATGAAAAACTGTTTTTT
TRBD2,TRBJ2-3,.,TRBV14,CASSQGLAEPSTDTQYF,TGTGCCAGCAGCCAAGGGCTAGCGGAACCTAGCACAGATACGCAGTATTTT
.,TRBJ2-7,.,TRBV7-9,CASSFGIQVGLEQYF,TGTGCCAGCAGCTTTGGGATACAGGTTGGGCTCGAGCAGTACTTC
.,TRBJ2-7,once,TRBV5-6,CASSLRRYNSYEQYF,TGTGCCAGCAGCTTGCGCCGTTACAACTCCTACGAGCAGTACTTC
.,TRBJ2-3,few,TRBV2,CASGGFSLSTDTQYF,TGTGCCAGCGGGGGGTTTAGCCTGAGCACAGATACGCAGTATTTT
TRBD1,TRBJ1-1,.,TRBV6-5,CAIARDREVNTEAFF,TGTGCCATCGCCCGGGACAGGGAGGTGAACACTGAAGCTTTCTTT
.,TRBJ1-2,.,TRBV2,CASSVGGNGYTF,TGTGCCAGCAGTGTGGGGGGTAATGGCTACACCTTC
.,TRBJ1-1,.,TRBV7-2,CASSLEAFQANTEAFF,TGTGCCAGCAGCTTAGAAGCCTTCCAAGCGAACACTGAAGCTTTCTTT
TRBD2,TRBJ2-1,.,TRBV30,CARGGRNEQFF,TGTGCTAGGGGAGGGAGGAATGAGCAGTTCTTC
TRBD1,TRBJ1-4,.,TRBV25-1,CASSEGTGSEKLFF,TGTGCCAGCAGTGAGGGGACAGGGTCTGAAAAACTGTTTTTT
TRBD2,TRBJ2-7,.,TRBV5-6,CASSFRTSGRIAYF,TGTGCCAGCAGCTTCCGGACTAGCGGGAGGATTGCGTACTTC
.,TRBJ1-1,.,TRBV29-1,CSGHLNLNTEAFF,TGCAGCGGGCACCTTAACCTTAACACTGAAGCTTTCTTT
.,TRBJ2-7,once,TRBV7-2,CASSLLDRYSYEQYF,TGTGCCAGCAGCTTATTAGACAGATACTCCTACGAGCAGTACTTC
.,TRBJ2-5,.,TRBV7-9,CASSIQGETQYF,TGTGCCAGCAGCATACAGGGTGAGACCCAGTACTTC
.,TRBJ1-1,once,TRBV2,CASSVSGGATEAFF,TGTGCCAGCTCAGTGTCGGGGGGCGCCACTGAAGCTTTCTTT
.,TRBJ1-1,.,TRBV5-1,CASSLRGTMNTEAFF,TGCGCCAGCAGCTTGCGGGGGACTATGAACACTGAAGCTTTCTTT
TRBD2,TRBJ2-1,.,TRBV5-6,CASSPGLAGESYNEQFF,TGTGCCAGCAGCCCCGGACTAGCGGGAGAGTCCTACAATGAGCAGTTCTTC
TRBD2,TRBJ2-1,.,TRBV5-4,CASSLGLAGGGEQFF,TGTGCCAGCAGCTTGGGGCTAGCGGGAGGGGGTGAGCAGTTCTTC
.,TRBJ1-4,.,TRBV5-1,CASSLSGATNEKLFF,TGCGCCAGCAGCTTATCCGGGGCAACTAATGAAAAACTGTTTTTT
.,TRBJ2-5,.,TRBV4-1,CASSQDRAQETQYF,TGCGCCAGCAGCCAAGACAGGGCACAAGAGACCCAGTACTTC
.,TRBJ2-7,.,TRBV6-5,CASSYGGSREQYF,TGTGCCAGCAGTTACGGCGGGTCGAGAGAGCAGTACTTC
.,TRBJ1-3,.,TRBV4-2,CASSHPDSLAGGNTIYF,TGTGCCAGCAGCCACCCGGACAGCCTAGCGGGCGGAAACACCATATATTTT
TRBD1,TRBJ1-1,.,TRBV5-6,CASSLFRQGVRANTEAFF,TGTGCCAGCAGCTTGTTCCGACAGGGAGTGAGGGCGAACACTGAAGCTTTCTTT
TRBD2,TRBJ2-1,.,TRBV7-9,CASSLDDSGSEQFF,TGTGCCAGCAGCTTAGACGATAGCGGGAGCGAGCAGTTCTTC
TRBD1,TRBJ1-2,.,TRBV30,CAWSPHRGTYGYTF,TGTGCCTGGAGTCCACACAGGGGGACCTATGGCTACACCTTC
.,TRBJ1-1,.,TRBV4-1,CASSQGFRRNTEAFF,TGCGCCAGCAGCCAGGGCTTCCGTAGGAACACTGAAGCTTTCTTT
.,TRBJ2-7,.,TRBV7-3,CASSTTGDSGEQYF,TGTGCCAGCAGCACAACGGGGGACAGTGGAGAGCAGTACTTC
.,TRBJ1-1,few,TRBV30,CAWSGLRGNTEAFF,TGTGCCTGGAGTGGCCTCCGGGGTAACACTGAAGCTTTCTTT
TRBD2,TRBJ2-7,.,TRBV11-3,CASSLDGTSGREQYF,TGTGCCAGCAGCTTAGATGGGACTAGCGGGAGGGAGCAGTACTTC
TRBD1,TRBJ2-7,.,TRBV9,CASSVVGDSSYEQYF,TGTGCCAGCAGCGTAGTTGGGGACAGCTCCTACGAGCAGTACTTC
.,TRBJ2-7,few,TRBV28,CASKQILEQYF,TGTGCCAGCAAACAGATCCTCGAGCAGTACTTC
.,TRBJ1-2,few,TRBV7-8,CASSLGGLGDYGYTF,TGTGCCAGCAGCTTAGGTGGCCTAGGGGACTATGGCTACACCTTC
.,TRBJ2-7,once,TRBV5-6,CASSLDFSYEQYF,TGTGCCAGCAGCTTGGACTTTAGCTACGAGCAGTACTTC
.,TRBJ2-5,.,TRBV27,CASRAQTSWETQYF,TGTGCCAGCAGAGCCCAGACTAGTTGGGAGACCCAGTACTTC